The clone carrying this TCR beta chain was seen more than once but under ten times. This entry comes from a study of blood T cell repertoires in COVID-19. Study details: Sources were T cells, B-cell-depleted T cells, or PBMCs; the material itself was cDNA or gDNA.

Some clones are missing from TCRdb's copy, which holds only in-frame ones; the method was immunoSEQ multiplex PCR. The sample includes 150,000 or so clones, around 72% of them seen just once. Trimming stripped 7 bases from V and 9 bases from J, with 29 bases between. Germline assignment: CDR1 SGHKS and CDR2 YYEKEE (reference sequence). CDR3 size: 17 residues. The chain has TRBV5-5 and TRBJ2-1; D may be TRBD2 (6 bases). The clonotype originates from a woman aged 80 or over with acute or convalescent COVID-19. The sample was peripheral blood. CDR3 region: CASETSPVTRSLTEQFF. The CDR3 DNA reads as TGTGCCAGCGAGACCTCTCCGGTGACTAGAAGTTTGACTGAGCAGTTCTTC.